This T cell receptor (beta chain) comes out of a study of CD8 T cells in ankylosing spondylitis. CDR3 size: 15 residues. The germline V gene encodes CDR1 SGHDT and CDR2 YYEEEE. V lost 2 bases, J lost 3 bases, and 12 bases lay in between. Study conclusions and caveats: The study identified a TCR beta motif of roughly eight highly homologous variants that appeared characteristic of ankylosing spondylitis blood. The study looked at matched synovial fluid samples from ankylosing spondylitis patients. Disease-linked clones were reported to be significantly enriched there.

MiXCR was run by TCRdb on the 5' RACE reads, yielding one entry per CDR3 protein. The table records under 200,000 distinct CDR3 sequences, 13% of them present only once. With respect to this clonotype: Its antigen is currently unknown.

J is TRBJ2-1 and V is TRBV5-6, with TRBD1 as a possible D gene (7 bases). Sequenced: blood, either unsorted or a sorted T cell fraction (not recorded which). The sequence was obtained from a female donor with ankylosing spondylitis or in good health (not recorded which). Written as DNA, the CDR3 is TGTGCCAGCAGCTTTTGGAGGGGGCACTACAATGAGCAGTTCTTC. The encoded protein is CASSFWRGHYNEQFF.